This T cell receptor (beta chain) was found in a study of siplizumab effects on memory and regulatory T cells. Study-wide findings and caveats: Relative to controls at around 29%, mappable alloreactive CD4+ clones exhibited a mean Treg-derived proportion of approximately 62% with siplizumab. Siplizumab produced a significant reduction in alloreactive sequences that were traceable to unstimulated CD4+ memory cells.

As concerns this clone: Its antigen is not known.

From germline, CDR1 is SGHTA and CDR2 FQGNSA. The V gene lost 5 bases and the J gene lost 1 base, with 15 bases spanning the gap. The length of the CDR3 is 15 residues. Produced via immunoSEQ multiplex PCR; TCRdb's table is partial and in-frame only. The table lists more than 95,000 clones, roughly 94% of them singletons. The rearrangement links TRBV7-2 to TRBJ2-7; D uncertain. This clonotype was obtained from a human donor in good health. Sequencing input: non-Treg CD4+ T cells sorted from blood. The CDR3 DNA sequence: TGTGCCAGCAGCCGACATTCGGGCCTATCCTACGAGCAGTACTTC. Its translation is CASSRHSGLSYEQYF.